This T cell receptor (beta chain) was retrieved from a study of T cell responses to AZD1222 COVID-19 vaccine. The V end was cut by 5 bases, the J end by 1 base, with 9 bases between. Germline assignment: CDR1 SGHAT and CDR2 FQNNGV. The CDR3 contains 15 residues. General study results and limits: CD4 TCRs linked to vaccination spanned spike, dominating at 160-218 and 743-854. Recipients of two AZD1222 doses showed rising Spike-specific TCR breadth and depth. Unmutated variant regions are reportedly the target of nearly half of TCRs that are spike-specific.

With regard to this clone: The antigen is not known.

Using immunoSEQ multiplex PCR, the repertoire was profiled, and TCRdb retains in-frame clones only, with some absent. Of about 190,000 clones listed, approximately 87% are singletons. The sequencing here drew on peripheral blood, taken on day 0 of MenACWY control vaccination. The sequence was obtained from an adult in good health. V gene TRBV11-2 combines with J gene TRBJ1-6; TRBD1 is a possible D gene (5 bases). The CDR3 protein is CASSPPGSYNSPLHF. CDR3 nucleotide sequence: TGTGCCAGCAGCCCACCAGGGTCCTATAATTCACCCCTCCACTTT.